Listed below are T cell receptor beta chains from one sample, sequenced in a study of CD8+CD57+ T cells in acquired aplastic anemia. TCRdb passed the reads through MiXCR, listing each CDR3 protein once. The sample has about 71,000 distinct CDR3 sequences, approximately 50% seen once; the top ten hold roughly 8.7%. Sequences were obtained from sorted CD4+, CD8+, or CD8+CD57+ T cells (not recorded which) from PBMCs. The receptors here all came from a human donor in good health, serving as a control. Both conserved end residues are part of each CDR3. The D gene is left open where the match is weak. Clone size is not always given. Where it is, it says once, few, many or a class for expanded clones.

d_gene,v_gene,abundance,j_gene,CDR3aa,CDR3nt
TRBD2,TRBV25-1,.,TRBJ2-3,CASSEFGGAGTDTQYF,TGTGCCAGCAGTGAATTCGGGGGGGCAGGGACAGATACGCAGTATTTT
.,TRBV2,.,TRBJ1-2,CASSEGSGRCYGYTF,TGTGCCAGCAGTGAAGGAAGCGGACGCTGCTATGGCTACACCTTC
.,TRBV4-3,.,TRBJ2-7,CASSQAVTGPYEQYF,TGCGCCAGCAGCCAAGCGGTAACGGGTCCCTACGAGCAGTACTTC
.,TRBV19,.,TRBJ2-7,CASSSHRTYEQYF,TGTGCCAGTAGTAGTCACAGAACCTACGAGCAGTACTTC
.,TRBV25-1,few,TRBJ2-3,CASSDWGGASTDTQYF,TGTGCCAGCAGTGATTGGGGGGGGGCCAGCACAGATACGCAGTATTTT
.,TRBV2,.,TRBJ2-1,CASSAMGTPYNEQFF,TGTGCCAGCAGTGCCATGGGGACTCCTTACAATGAGCAGTTCTTC
TRBD1,TRBV7-9,many,TRBJ1-2,CASSLGLGGTGGYTF,TGTGCCAGCAGCTTAGGCTTGGGGGGGACAGGCGGCTACACCTTC
.,TRBV4-3,.,TRBJ2-3,CASSQESYGNTDTQYF,TGCGCCAGCAGCCAAGAGAGCTACGGCAACACAGATACGCAGTATTTT
.,TRBV29-1,few,TRBJ2-7,CSVAGVEQYF,TGCAGCGTTGCTGGGGTCGAGCAGTACTTC
.,TRBV7-6,.,TRBJ1-1,CASSLLYDSLMNTEAFF,TGTGCCAGCAGCTTACTATACGACAGTCTCATGAACACTGAAGCTTTCTTT
.,TRBV5-1,many,TRBJ2-7,CASSLFHGGPSYEQYF,TGCGCCAGCAGCTTGTTTCACGGGGGGCCGTCCTACGAGCAGTACTTC
.,TRBV6-5,.,TRBJ1-5,CASSYSLGFANQPQHF,TGTGCCAGCAGTTACTCGTTAGGGTTTGCCAATCAGCCCCAGCATTTT
.,TRBV20-1,many,TRBJ2-3,CSARGVIPGAPLTDTQYF,TGCAGTGCTCGAGGGGTTATTCCGGGGGCTCCTCTCACAGATACGCAGTATTTT
TRBD1,TRBV15,.,TRBJ2-6,CATSRGTGSGANVLTF,TGTGCCACCAGCAGAGGGACAGGCTCTGGGGCCAACGTCCTGACTTTC
.,TRBV29-1,once,TRBJ2-7,CSVPGRYEQYF,TGCAGCGTTCCGGGCCGCTACGAGCAGTACTTC
TRBD2,TRBV25-1,once,TRBJ2-7,CASSELGTSVFYEQYF,TGTGCCAGCAGTGAACTCGGGACTAGCGTTTTCTACGAGCAGTACTTC
.,TRBV7-9,many,TRBJ2-7,CASRGRGGAVLYEQYF,TGTGCCAGCAGGGGCAGGGGCGGGGCCGTTCTCTACGAGCAGTACTTC
TRBD1,TRBV29-1,.,TRBJ1-2,CSVGTGFNYGYTF,TGCAGCGTGGGGACAGGCTTTAACTATGGCTACACCTTC
TRBD1,TRBV29-1,.,TRBJ2-5,CSLGAGQGAGETQYF,TGCAGCTTAGGGGCCGGGCAGGGGGCAGGAGAGACCCAGTACTTC